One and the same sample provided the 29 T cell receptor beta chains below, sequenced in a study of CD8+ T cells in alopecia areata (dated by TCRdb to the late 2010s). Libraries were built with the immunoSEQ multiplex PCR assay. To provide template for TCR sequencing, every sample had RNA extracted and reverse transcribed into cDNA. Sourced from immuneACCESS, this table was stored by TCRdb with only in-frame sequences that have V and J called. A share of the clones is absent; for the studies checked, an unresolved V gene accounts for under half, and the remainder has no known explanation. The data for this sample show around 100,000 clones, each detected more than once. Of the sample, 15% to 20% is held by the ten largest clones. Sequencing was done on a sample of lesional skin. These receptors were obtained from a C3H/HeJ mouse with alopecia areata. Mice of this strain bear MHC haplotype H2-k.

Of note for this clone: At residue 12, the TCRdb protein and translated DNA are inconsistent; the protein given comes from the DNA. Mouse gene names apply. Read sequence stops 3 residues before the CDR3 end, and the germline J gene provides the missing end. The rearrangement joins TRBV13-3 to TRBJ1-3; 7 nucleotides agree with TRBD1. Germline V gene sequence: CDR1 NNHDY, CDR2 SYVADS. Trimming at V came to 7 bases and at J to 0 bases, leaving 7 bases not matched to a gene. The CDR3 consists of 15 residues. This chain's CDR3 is CASAGQTHSGNTLYF. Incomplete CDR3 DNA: TGTGCCAGCGCGGGACAGACCCATTCTGGAAATACG.

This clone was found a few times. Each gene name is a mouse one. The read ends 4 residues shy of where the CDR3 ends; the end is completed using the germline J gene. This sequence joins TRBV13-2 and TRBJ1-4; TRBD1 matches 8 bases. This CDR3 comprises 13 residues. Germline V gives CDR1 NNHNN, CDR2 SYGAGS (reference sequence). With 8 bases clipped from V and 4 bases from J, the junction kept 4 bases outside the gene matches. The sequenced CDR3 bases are TGTGCCAGGGGGGACAGGTTCAACGAA. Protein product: CARGDRFNE. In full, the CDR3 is CARGDRFNERLFF.

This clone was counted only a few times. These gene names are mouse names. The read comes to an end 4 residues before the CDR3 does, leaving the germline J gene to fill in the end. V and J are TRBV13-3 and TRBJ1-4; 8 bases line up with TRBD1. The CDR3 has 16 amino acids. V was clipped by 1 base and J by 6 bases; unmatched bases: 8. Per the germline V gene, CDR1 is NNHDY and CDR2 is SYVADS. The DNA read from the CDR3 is TGTGCCAGCAGTGATTCGTCGGACAGGGTGGACGAA. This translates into CASSDSSDRVDE. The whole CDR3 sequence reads CASSDSSDRVDERLFF.

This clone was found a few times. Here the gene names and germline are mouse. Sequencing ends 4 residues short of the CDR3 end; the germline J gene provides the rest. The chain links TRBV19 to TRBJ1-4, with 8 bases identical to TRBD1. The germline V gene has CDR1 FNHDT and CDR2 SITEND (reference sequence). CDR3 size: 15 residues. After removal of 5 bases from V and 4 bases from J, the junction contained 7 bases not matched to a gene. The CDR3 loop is CASRAPGQVNERLFF. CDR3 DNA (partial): TGTGCCAGCAGGGCTCCGGGACAGGTCAACGAA.

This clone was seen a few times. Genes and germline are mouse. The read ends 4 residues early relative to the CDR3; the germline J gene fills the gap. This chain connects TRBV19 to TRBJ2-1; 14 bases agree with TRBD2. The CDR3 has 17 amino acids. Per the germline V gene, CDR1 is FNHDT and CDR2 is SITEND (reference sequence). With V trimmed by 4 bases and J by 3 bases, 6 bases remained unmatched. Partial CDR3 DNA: TGTGCCAGCAGTTCCGGGACTGGGGGGGCGCCCTATGCT. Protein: CASSSGTGGAPYA. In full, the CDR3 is CASSSGTGGAPYAEQFF.

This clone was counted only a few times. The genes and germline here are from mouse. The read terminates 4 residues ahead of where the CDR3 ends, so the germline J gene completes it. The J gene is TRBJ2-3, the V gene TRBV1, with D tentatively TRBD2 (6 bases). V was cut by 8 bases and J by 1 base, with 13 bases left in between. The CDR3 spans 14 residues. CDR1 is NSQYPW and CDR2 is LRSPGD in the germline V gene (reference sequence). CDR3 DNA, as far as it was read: TGCACCTGCCAGATGGGGGTGGGTGCAGAA. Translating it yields CTCQMGVGAE. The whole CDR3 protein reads CTCQMGVGAETLYF.

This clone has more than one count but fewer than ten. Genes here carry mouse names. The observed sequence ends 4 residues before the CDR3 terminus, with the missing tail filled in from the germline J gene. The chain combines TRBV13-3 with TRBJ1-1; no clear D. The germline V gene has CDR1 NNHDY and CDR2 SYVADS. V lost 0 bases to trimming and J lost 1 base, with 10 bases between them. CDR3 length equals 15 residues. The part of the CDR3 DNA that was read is TGTGCCAGCAGTGATGCTGGGGAGGAAAACACA. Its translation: CASSDAGEENT. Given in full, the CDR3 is CASSDAGEENTEVFF.

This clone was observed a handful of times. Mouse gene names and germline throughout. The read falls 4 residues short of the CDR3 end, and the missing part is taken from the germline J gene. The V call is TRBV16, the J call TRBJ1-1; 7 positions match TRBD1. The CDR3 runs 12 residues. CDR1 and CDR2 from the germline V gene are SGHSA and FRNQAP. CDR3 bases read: TGTGCAAGCAGCTTCGGGACAGCA. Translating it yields CASSFGTA. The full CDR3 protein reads CASSFGTAEVFF.

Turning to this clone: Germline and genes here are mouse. CDR3 residues: CASSEGHSNTGQLYF. The sequenced part of the CDR3 DNA is TGTGCCAGCAGTGAGGGACACTCAAACACCGGG. The V call is TRBV13-1, the J call TRBJ2-2, with a weak D call TRBD1 (6 bases). The read terminates 4 residues before the CDR3 end, so the remaining end is supplied by the germline J gene. CDR3 size: 15 residues. CDR1 is NSHNY and CDR2 is SYGAGN in the germline V gene. V lost 2 bases and J lost 0, with 8 bases in between.

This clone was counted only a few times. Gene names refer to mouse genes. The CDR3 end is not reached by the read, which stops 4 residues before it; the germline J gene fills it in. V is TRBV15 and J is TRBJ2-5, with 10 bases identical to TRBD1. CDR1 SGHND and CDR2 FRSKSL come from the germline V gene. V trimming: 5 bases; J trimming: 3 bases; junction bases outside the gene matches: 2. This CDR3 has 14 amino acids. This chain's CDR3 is CASSRQGAQDTQYF. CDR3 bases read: TGTGCCAGCAGTAGACAGGGGGCGCAAGAC.

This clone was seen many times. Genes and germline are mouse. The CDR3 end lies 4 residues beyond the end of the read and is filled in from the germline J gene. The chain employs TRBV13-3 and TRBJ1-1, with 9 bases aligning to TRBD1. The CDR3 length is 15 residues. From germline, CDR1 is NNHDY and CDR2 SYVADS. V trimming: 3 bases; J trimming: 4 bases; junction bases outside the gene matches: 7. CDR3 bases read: TGTGCCAGCAGTGCCCGGACAGGGGACGGCACA. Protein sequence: CASSARTGDGT. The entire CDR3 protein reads CASSARTGDGTEVFF.

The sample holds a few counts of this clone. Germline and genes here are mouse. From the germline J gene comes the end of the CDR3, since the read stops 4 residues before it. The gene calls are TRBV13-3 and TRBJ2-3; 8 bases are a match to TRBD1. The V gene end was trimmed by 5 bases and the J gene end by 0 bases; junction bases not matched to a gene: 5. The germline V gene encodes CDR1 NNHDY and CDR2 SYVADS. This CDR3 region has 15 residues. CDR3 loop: CASREDRVSAETLYF. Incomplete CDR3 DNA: TGTGCCAGCAGGGAGGACAGGGTTAGTGCAGAA.

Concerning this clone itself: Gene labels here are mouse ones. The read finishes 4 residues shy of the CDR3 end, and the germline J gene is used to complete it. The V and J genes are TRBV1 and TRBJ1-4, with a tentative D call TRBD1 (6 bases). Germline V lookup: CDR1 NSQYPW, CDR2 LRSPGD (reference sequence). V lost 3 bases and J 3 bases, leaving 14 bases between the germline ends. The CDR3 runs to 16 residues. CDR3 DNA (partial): TGCACCTGCAGTGCGGCCGGGACACCCACCAACGAA. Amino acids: CTCSAAGTPTNE. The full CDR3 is CTCSAAGTPTNERLFF.

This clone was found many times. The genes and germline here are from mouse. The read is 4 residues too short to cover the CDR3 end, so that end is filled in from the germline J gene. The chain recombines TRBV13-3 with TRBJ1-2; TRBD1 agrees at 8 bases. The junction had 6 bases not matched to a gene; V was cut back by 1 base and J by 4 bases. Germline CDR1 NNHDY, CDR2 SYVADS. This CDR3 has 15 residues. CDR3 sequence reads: CASSDSGGAASDYTF. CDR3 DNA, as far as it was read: TGTGCCAGCAGTGATTCAGGGGGCGCCGCCTCC.

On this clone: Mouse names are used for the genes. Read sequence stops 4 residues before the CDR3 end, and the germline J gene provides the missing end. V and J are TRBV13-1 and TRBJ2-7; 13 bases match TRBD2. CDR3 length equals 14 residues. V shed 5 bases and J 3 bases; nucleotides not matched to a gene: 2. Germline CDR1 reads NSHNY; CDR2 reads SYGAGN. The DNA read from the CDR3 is TGTGCCAGCAGGGACTGGGGGGGCCACTAT. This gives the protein CASRDWGGHY. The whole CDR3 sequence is CASRDWGGHYEQYF.

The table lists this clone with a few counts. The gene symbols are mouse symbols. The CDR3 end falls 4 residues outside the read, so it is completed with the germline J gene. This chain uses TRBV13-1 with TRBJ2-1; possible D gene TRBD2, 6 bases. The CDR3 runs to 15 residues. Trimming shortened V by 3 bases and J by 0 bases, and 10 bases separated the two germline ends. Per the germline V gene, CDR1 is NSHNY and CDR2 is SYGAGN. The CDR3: CASSGPGLNYAEQFF. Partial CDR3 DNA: TGTGCCAGCAGTGGGCCGGGACTTAACTATGCT.

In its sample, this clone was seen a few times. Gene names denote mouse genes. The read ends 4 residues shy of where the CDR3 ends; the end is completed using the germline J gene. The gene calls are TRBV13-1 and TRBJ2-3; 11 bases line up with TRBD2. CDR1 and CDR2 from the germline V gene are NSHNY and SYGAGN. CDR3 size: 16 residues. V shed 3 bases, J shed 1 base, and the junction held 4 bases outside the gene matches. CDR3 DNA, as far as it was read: TGTGCCAGCAGTGGGACTGGGGGGACCCGTGCAGAA. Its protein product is CASSGTGGTRAE. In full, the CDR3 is CASSGTGGTRAETLYF.

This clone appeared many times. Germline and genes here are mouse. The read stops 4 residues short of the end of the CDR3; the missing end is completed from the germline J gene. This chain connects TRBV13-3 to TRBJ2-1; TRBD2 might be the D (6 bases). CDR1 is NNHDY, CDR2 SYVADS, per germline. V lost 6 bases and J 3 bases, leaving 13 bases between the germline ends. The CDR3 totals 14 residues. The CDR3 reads CASKETGGYAEQFF. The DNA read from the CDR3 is TGTGCCAGCAAGGAGACGGGGGGCTATGCT.

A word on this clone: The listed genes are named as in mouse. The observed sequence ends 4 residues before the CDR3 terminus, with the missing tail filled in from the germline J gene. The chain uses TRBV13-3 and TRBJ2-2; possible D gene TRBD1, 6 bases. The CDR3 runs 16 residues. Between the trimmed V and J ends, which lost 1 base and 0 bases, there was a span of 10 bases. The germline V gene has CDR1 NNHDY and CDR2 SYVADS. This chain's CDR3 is CASSDRGHTNTGQLYF. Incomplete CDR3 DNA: TGTGCCAGCAGTGATCGGGGACATACAAACACCGGG.

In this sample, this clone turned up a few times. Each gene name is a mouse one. Partial CDR3 DNA: TGTGCCAGCAGCGTGGGACAAAGCTCCTAT. Its protein is CASSVGQSSY. The entire CDR3 is CASSVGQSSYEQYF. This chain joins TRBV13-3 and TRBJ2-7; maybe TRBD1 (6 bases). Read coverage stops 4 residues before the CDR3 terminus; the germline J gene supplies the remainder. Per germline, CDR1 NNHDY and CDR2 SYVADS. CDR3 length: 14 amino acids. Trimming took 5 bases from V and 0 from J, leaving 12 bases between them.

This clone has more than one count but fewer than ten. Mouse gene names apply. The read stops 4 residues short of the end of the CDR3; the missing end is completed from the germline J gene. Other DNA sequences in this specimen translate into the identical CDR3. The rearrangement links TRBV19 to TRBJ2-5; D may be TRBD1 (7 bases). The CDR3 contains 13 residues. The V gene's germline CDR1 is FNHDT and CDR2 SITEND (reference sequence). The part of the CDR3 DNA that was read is TGTGCCAGCAGTATCGAGGGGGCGGAC. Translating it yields CASSIEGAD. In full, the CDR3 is CASSIEGADTQYF.

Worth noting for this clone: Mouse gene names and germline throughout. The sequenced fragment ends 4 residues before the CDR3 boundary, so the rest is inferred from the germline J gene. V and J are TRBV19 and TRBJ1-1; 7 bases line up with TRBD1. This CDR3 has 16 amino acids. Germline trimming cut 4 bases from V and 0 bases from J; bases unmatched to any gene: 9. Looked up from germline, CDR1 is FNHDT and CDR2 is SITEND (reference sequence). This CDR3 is CASSPRGRGANTEVFF. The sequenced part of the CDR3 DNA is TGTGCCAGCAGTCCGAGGGGGCGAGGGGCAAACACA.

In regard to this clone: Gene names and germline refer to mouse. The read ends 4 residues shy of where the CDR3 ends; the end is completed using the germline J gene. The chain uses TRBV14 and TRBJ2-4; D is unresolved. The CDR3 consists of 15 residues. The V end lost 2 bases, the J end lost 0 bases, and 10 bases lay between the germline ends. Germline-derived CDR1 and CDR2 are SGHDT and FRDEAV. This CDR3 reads CASSFRQPSQNTLYF. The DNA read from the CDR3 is TGTGCCAGCAGTTTTCGCCAGCCCAGTCAAAAC.

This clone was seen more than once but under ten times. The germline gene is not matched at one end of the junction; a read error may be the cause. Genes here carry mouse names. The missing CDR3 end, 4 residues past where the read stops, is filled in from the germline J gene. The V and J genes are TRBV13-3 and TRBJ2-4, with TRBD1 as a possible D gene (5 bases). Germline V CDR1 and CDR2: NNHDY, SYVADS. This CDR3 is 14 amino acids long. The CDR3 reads CASSDAGLENTLYF. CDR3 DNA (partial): TGTGCCAGTAGTGATGCAGGGTTGGAAAAC.

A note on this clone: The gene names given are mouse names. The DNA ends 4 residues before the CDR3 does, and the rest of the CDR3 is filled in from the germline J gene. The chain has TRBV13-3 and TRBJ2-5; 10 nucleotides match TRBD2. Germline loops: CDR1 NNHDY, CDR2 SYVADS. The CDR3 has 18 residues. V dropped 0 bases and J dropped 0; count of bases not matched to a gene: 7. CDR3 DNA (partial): TGTGCCAGCAGTGATGCAACTGGGGGGGGGCTTAACCAAGAC. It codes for CASSDATGGGLNQD. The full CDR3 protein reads CASSDATGGGLNQDTQYF.

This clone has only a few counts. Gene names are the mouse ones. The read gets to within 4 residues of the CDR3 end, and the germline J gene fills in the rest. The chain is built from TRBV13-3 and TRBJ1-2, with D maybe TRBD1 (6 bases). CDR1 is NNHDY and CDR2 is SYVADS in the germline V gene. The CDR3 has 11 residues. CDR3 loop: CASLGGRDYTF. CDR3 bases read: TGTGCCAGCCTGGGGGGGCGC.

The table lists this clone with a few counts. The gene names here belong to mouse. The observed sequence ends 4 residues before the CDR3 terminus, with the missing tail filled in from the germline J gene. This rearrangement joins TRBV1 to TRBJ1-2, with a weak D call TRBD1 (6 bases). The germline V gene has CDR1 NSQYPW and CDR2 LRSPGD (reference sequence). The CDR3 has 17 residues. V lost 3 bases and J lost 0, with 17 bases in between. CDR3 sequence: CTCSAQSGTSANSDYTF. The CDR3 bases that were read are TGCACCTGCAGTGCCCAGTCCGGGACATCTGCAAACTCC. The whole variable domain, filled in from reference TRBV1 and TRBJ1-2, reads VTLLEQNPRWRLVPRGQAVNLRCILKNSQYPWMSWYQQDLQKQLQWLFTLRSPGDKEVKSLPGADYLATRVTDTELRLQVANMSQGRTLYCTCSAQSGTSANSDYTFGSGTRLLVI.

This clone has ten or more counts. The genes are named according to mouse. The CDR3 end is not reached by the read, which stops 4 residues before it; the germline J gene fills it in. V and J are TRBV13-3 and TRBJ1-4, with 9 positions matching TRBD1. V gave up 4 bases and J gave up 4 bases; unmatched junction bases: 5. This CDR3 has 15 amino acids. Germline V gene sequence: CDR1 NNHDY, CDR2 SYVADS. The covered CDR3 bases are TGTGCCAGCAGTATACAGGGGGCCTTCAACGAA. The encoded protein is CASSIQGAFNE. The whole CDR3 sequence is CASSIQGAFNERLFF. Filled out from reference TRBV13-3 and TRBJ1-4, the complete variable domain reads EAAVTQSPRSKVAVTGGKVTLSCHQTNNHDYMYWYRQDTGHGLRLIHYSYVADSTEKGDIPDGYKASRPSQENFSLILELASLSQTAVYFCASSIQGAFNERLFFGHGTKLSVL.

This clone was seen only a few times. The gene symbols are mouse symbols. The covered CDR3 bases are TGTGCCAGCAGTGACCAGGGGGGGGGCCTTTCCAACGAA. Protein product: CASSDQGGGLSNE. The complete CDR3 reads CASSDQGGGLSNERLFF. The rearrangement joins TRBV13-3 to TRBJ1-4; 7 bases fit TRBD1. The read ends 4 residues early relative to the CDR3; the germline J gene fills the gap. Unmatched junction bases numbered 7, after V lost 2 bases and J lost 0 bases. The CDR3 loop spans 17 amino acids. CDR1 NNHDY and CDR2 SYVADS come from the germline V gene. The entire variable domain, with the rest obtained from reference TRBV13-3 and TRBJ1-4, is as follows: EAAVTQSPRSKVAVTGGKVTLSCHQTNNHDYMYWYRQDTGHGLRLIHYSYVADSTEKGDIPDGYKASRPSQENFSLILELASLSQTAVYFCASSDQGGGLSNERLFFGHGTKLSVL.